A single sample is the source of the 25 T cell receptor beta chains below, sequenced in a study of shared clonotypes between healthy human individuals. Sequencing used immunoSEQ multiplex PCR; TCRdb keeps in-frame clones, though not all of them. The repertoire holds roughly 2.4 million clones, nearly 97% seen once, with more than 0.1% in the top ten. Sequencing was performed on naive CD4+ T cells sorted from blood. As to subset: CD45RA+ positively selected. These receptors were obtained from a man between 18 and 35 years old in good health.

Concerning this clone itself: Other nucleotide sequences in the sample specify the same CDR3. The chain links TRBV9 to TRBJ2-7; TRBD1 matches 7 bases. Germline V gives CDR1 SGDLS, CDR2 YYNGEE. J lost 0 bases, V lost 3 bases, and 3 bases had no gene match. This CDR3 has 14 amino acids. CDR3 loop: CASSAGDSSYEQYF. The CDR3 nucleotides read TGTGCCAGCAGCGCAGGGGACAGCTCCTACGAGCAGTACTTC.

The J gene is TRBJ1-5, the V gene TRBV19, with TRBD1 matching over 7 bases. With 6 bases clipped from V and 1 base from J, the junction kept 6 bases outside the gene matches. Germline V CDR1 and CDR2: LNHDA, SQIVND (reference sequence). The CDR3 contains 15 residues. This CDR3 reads CASSLGQMSNQPQHF. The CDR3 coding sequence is TGTGCCAGTAGCCTGGGACAGATGAGCAATCAGCCCCAGCATTTT.

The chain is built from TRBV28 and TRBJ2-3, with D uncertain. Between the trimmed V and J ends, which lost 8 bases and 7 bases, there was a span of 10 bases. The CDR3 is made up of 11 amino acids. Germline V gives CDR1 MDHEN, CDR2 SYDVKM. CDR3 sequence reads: CASFGLHTQYF. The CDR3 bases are TGTGCCAGCTTCGGGTTGCATACGCAGTATTTT.

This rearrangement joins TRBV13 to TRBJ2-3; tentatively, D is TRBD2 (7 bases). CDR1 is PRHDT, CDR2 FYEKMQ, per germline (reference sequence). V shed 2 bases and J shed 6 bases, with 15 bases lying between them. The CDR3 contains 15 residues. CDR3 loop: CASSLRGGAADTQYF. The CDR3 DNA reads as TGTGCCAGCAGCTTACGAGGGGGGGCCGCGGATACGCAGTATTTT.

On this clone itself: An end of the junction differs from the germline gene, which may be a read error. The CDR3 DNA reads TGTGCCAGCAGCTTGGCGAGGGCGGACCCGGATTTT. This codes for CASSLARADPDF. The chain employs TRBV5-6 and TRBJ1-3; D not certain. CDR1 and CDR2 from the germline V gene are SGHDT and YYEEEE. This CDR3 comprises 12 residues.

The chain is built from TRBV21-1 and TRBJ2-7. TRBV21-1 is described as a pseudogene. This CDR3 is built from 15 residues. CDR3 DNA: TGTGCCAGCAGCAAAGGAGACCCGAGCTCCTACGAGCAGTACTTC. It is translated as CASSKGDPSSYEQYF.

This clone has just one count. The CDR3 loop reads CASSFGGSRYEQYF. CDR3 DNA: TGTGCCAGCAGTTTCGGGGGGAGTCGCTACGAGCAGTACTTC. The chain joins TRBV28 to TRBJ2-7; TRBD2 matches 7 bases. The CDR3 extends over 14 amino acids. Germline V gives CDR1 MDHEN, CDR2 SYDVKM. Trimming at V came to 3 bases and at J to 3 bases, leaving 5 bases not matched to a gene.

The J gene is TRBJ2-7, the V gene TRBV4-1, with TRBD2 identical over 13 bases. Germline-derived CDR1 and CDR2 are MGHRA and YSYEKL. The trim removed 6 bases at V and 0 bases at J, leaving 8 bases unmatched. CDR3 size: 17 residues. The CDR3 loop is CASSHTTSGGSSYEQYF. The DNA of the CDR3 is TGCGCCAGCAGTCATACGACTAGCGGGGGGTCCTCCTACGAGCAGTACTTC.

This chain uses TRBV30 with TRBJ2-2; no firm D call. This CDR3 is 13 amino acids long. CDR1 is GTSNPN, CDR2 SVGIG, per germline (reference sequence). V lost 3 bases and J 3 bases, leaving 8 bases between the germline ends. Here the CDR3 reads CAWSYGDTGELFF. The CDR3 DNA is TGTGCCTGGAGCTATGGTGACACCGGGGAGCTGTTTTTT.

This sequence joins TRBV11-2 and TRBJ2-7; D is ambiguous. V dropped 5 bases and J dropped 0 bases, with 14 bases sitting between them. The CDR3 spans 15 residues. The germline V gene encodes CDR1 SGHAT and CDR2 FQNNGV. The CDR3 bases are TGTGCCAGCAGCCGTGACAACCTGCACTCCTACGAGCAGTACTTC. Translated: CASSRDNLHSYEQYF.

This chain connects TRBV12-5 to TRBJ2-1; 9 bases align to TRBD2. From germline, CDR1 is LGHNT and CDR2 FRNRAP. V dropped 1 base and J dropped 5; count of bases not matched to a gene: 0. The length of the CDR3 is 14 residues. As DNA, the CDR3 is TGTGCTAGTGGTTTGGGCGGGAGGGACAATGAGCAGTTCTTC. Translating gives CASGLGGRDNEQFF.

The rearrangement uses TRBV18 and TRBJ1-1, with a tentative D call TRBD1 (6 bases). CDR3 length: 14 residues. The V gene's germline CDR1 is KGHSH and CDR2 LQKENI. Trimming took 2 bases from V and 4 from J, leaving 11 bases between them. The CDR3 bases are TGTGCCAGCTCACCATCGGACAGTGGCACTGAAGCTTTCTTT. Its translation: CASSPSDSGTEAFF.

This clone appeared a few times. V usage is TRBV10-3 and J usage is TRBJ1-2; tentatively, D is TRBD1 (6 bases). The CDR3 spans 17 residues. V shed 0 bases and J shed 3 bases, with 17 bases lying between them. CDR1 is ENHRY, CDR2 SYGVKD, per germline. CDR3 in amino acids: CAISESGSRGRDYGYTF. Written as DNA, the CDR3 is TGTGCCATCAGTGAGTCGGGGAGCAGGGGAAGGGACTATGGCTACACCTTC.

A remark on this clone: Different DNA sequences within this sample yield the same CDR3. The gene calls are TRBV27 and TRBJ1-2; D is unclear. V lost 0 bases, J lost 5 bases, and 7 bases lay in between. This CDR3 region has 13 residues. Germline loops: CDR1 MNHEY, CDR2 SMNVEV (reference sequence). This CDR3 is CASSLSSGYGYTF. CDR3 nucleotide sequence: TGTGCCAGCAGTTTATCATCCGGGTATGGCTACACCTTC.

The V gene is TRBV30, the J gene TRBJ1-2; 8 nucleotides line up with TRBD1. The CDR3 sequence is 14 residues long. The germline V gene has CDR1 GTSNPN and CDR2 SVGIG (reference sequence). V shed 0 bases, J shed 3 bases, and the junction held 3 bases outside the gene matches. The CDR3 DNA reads TGTGCCTGGAGTGTACAGGGGGGGGACTATGGCTACACCTTC. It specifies CAWSVQGGDYGYTF. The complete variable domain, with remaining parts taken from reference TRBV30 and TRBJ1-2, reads SQTIHQWPATLVQPVGSPLSLECTVEGTSNPNLYWYRQAAGRGLQLLFYSVGIGQISSEVPQNLSASRPQDRQFILSSKKLLLSDSGFYLCAWSVQGGDYGYTFGSGTRLTVV.

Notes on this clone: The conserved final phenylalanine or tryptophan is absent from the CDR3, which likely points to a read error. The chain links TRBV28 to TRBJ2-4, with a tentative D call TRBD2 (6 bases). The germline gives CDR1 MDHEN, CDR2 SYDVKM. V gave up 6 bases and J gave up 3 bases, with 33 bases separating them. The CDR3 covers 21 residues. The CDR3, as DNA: TGTGCCAGCAGGGGACTCAGTGGAACAGGCGGAGGGGAGCGGGTCAAAAACATTCAGTACCTC. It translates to CASRGLSGTGGGERVKNIQYL.

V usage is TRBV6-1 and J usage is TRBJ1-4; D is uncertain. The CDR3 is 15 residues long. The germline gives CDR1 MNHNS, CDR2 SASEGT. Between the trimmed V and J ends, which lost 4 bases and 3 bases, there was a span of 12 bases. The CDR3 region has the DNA TGTGCCAGCAGTGTCGGGGATGGGCCTAATGAAAAACTGTTTTTT. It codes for CASSVGDGPNEKLFF.

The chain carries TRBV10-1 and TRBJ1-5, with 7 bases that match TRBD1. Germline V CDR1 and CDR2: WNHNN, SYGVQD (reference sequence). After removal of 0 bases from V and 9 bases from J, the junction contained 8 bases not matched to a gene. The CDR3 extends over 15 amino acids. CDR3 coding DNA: TGCGCCAGCAGTGAGTCAGAGGGGGCCGGGGCGCCCCAGCATTTT. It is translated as CASSESEGAGAPQHF.

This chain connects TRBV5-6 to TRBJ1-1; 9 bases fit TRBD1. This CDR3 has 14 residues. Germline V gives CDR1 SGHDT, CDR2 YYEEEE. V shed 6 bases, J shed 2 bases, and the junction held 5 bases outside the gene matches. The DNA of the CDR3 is TGTGCCAGCATCGCGGGACAGGGCAACACTGAAGCTTTCTTT. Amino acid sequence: CASIAGQGNTEAFF.

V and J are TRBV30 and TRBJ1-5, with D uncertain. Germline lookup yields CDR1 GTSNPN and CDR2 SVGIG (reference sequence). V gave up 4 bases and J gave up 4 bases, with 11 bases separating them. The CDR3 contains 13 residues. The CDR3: CAWTEGGNQPQHF. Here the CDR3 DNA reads TGTGCCTGGACAGAGGGAGGAAATCAGCCCCAGCATTTT.

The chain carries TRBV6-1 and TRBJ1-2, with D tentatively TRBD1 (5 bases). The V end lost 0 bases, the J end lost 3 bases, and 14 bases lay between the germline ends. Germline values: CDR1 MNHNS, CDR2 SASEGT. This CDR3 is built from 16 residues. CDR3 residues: CASSEAVRGRDYGYTF. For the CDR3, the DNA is TGTGCCAGCAGTGAAGCCGTAAGGGGAAGAGACTATGGCTACACCTTC.

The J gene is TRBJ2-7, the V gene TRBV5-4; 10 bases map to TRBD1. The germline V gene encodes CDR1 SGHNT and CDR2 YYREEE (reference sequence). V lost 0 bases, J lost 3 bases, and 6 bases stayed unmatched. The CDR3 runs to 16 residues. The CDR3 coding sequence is TGTGCCAGCAGCTTGGGTGGGACAGGGGACGTCTACGAGCAGTACTTC. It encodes CASSLGGTGDVYEQYF.

This CDR3 is CASSYFWREDSGELFF. The DNA for the CDR3 is TGTGCCAGCAGTTATTTTTGGCGGGAGGACTCCGGGGAGCTGTTTTTT. This rearrangement joins TRBV6-5 to TRBJ2-2; 8 bases match TRBD2. J was trimmed by 6 bases and V by 3 bases; bases with no gene match: 9. The germline V gene has CDR1 MNHEY and CDR2 SVGAGI. The CDR3 length is 16 residues.

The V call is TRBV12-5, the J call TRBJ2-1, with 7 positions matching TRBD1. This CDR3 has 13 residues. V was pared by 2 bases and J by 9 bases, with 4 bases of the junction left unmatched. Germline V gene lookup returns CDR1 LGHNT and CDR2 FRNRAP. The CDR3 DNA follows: TGTGCTAGTGGTTTGAGGGGGCAGGGTGAGCAGTTCTTC. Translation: CASGLRGQGEQFF.

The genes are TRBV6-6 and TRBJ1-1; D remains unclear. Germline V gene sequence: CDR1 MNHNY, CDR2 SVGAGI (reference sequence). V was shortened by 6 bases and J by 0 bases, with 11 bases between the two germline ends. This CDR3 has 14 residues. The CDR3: CASSPRQVNTEAFF. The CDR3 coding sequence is TGTGCCAGCAGCCCCCGGCAGGTGAACACTGAAGCTTTCTTT.